This T cell receptor (beta chain) emerged from a study of blood T cells in healthy people across ages. Study-wide results and caveats: It was not possible, with unsorted PBMCs, to conclusively compare naive and antigen-experienced cells.

The authors ran a second PCR of 7 to 11 cycles using a sample-barcoded 5' primer and a J-beta primer mix. TCRdb recomputed calls from the 5' RACE reads with MiXCR, one row per CDR3 protein. This sample yields hundreds of thousands of distinct CDR3 sequences, of which around 68% are seen a single time; 25% to 35% belongs to the top ten. Individuals who donated were healthy Caucasians from Russia aged about 6 to 90. Approximately 9 milliliters of peripheral blood were drawn from each donor into EDTA-treated tubes. This clonotype was picked up a small number of times. As yet, its antigen is unknown. The V gene's germline CDR1 is SQVTM and CDR2 ANQGSEA. CDR3 length equals 13 residues. The V and J ends lost 6 bases and 2 bases respectively, with 14 bases between them.

The clonotype originates from a man aged 25 to 45 in good health. This rearrangement joins TRBV29-1 to TRBJ2-7, with D maybe TRBD2 (6 bases). Sequencing was performed on blood. CDR3 nucleotides: TGCAGCGTGGGGCACCGCGGGACCTACGAGCAGTACTTC. It yields the protein CSVGHRGTYEQYF.